These 7 T cell receptor beta chains share one sample of origin, sequenced in a study of shared clonotypes between healthy human individuals. Profiling relied on immunoSEQ multiplex PCR, and the TCRdb table lists in-frame clones only, not all of them. This table holds millions of clones, approximately 90% found once. Sequenced: naive CD4+ T cells sorted from blood. Subset specified: CD45RA+ positively selected. All receptors come from a man younger than 35 in good health.

Details on this clone: Additional DNA sequences in this sample encode the identical CDR3. The rearrangement joins TRBV5-1 to TRBJ2-5; possible D gene TRBD2, 5 bases. The CDR3 runs 15 residues. Looked up from germline, CDR1 is SGHRS and CDR2 is YFSETQ. V lost 1 base to trimming and J lost 0 bases, with 10 bases between them. The DNA for the CDR3 is TGCGCCAGCAGCTTGAATTCGGGGTACCAAGAGACCCAGTACTTC. It translates to CASSLNSGYQETQYF.

DNA for the CDR3: TGCGCCAGCAGCCAAGCGAGAGTTGCCTACGAGCAGTACTTC. Protein sequence: CASSQARVAYEQYF. This sequence joins TRBV4-3 and TRBJ2-7; D is unresolved. The CDR3 contains 14 residues. Germline CDR1 is LGHNA and CDR2 is YSLEER. The V end lost 1 base, the J end lost 2 bases, and 9 bases lay between the germline ends.

The rearrangement links TRBV6-1 to TRBJ2-7; the D call may be TRBD1 or TRBD2 (5 bases each). V lost 6 bases and J lost 0, with 12 bases in between. This CDR3 has 14 amino acids. The germline V gene encodes CDR1 MNHNS and CDR2 SASEGT. The CDR3 reads CASSGDRTSYEQYF. CDR3 sequence (DNA): TGTGCCAGCAGCGGGGACCGCACCTCCTACGAGCAGTACTTC.

The CDR3 nucleotides read TGCGCCAGCAGTGAGTTCACAGGGACCCAAGAGACCCAGTACTTC. Amino acids: CASSEFTGTQETQYF. The chain couples TRBV10-1 to TRBJ2-5; D is perhaps TRBD1 (6 bases). The germline V and J ends were trimmed by 1 base and 1 base, with 10 bases remaining between them. The CDR3 is made up of 15 amino acids. CDR1 is WNHNN and CDR2 is SYGVQD in the germline V gene (reference sequence).

This chain links TRBV6-1 with TRBJ2-5; 7 nucleotides align to TRBD1. The CDR3 has 12 residues. The V gene's germline CDR1 is MNHNS and CDR2 SASEGT. V was clipped by 10 bases and J by 5 bases; unmatched bases: 7. CDR3 residues: CAIHRGWETQYF. The CDR3 DNA is TGTGCCATACACAGGGGTTGGGAGACCCAGTACTTC.

This chain links TRBV4-3 with TRBJ2-3, with TRBD2 as a possible D gene (5 bases). The CDR3 covers 17 residues. In germline, CDR1 is LGHNA, CDR2 YSLEER. The V and J ends lost 6 bases and 3 bases respectively, with 22 bases between them. CDR3 sequence reads: CASRLFERARRTDTQYF. CDR3 coding DNA: TGCGCCAGCAGACTTTTTGAGAGGGCCAGGAGAACAGATACGCAGTATTTT.

This clone was found once. The identical CDR3 is also encoded by other nucleotide sequences in the sample. This chain joins TRBV28 and TRBJ2-7; the D gene is possibly TRBD2 (5 bases). Germline assignment: CDR1 MDHEN and CDR2 SYDVKM. V was cut by 3 bases and J by 5 bases, with 8 bases left in between. The CDR3 totals 12 residues. CDR3 coding DNA: TGTGCCAGCAGTTTGGTCGGGGACGAGCAGTACTTC. As protein: CASSLVGDEQYF. The complete variable domain, with remaining parts taken from reference TRBV28 and TRBJ2-7, reads DVKVTQSSRYLVKRTGEKVFLECVQDMDHENMFWYRQDPGLGLRLIYFSYDVKMKEKGDIPEGYSVSREKKERFSLILESASTNQTSMYLCASSLVGDEQYFGPGTRLTVT.